One and the same sample provided the 11 T cell receptor beta chains below, sequenced in a study of regulatory T cells in long-lasting Graves disease. The TCR beta library used iRepertoire HTBI primers with Arm-PCR amplification of CDR3. TCRdb analysed the multiplex PCR reads with MiXCR anew, one entry per CDR3 protein. Altogether about 540,000 distinct CDR3 sequences are present, approximately 13% being singletons, with the ten largest covering approximately 9.3%. Time point described: newly diagnosed GD, antithyroid drugs for less than 3 months. PBMC-derived RNA was used for the TCR library. This same sample was also part of a study on T cells in Graves' hyperthyroidism and ophthalmopathy.

Sequenced material: peripheral blood mononuclear cells (PBMCs), taken at new diagnosis, from a patient treated with antithyroid drugs. Receptors were obtained from a man aged 30 to 45 with Graves disease.

The gene calls are TRBV20-1 and TRBJ1-1, with TRBD1 identical over 7 bases. The V gene end was trimmed by 3 bases and the J gene end by 2 bases; junction bases not matched to a gene: 12. Germline values: CDR1 DFQATT, CDR2 SNEGSKA (reference sequence). CDR3 length: 16 residues. CDR3 coding DNA: TGCAGTGCTAGTTCCCCAGGTCGGACAGGTAACACTGAAGCTTTCTTT. Its translation is CSASSPGRTGNTEAFF.

This clonotype was observed many times. The chain joins TRBV12-3 or TRBV12-4 to TRBJ2-4; D ambiguous. V was trimmed by 7 bases and J by 5 bases, leaving 12 bases between them. The CDR3 runs to 13 residues. CDR3 in amino acids: CASNSDSENIQYF. The CDR3 DNA follows: TGTGCCAGCAATTCAGACTCCGAAAACATTCAGTACTTC.

This clonotype has at least ten counts. V usage is TRBV27 and J usage is TRBJ2-7; D not certain. The CDR3 totals 15 residues. V was pared by 5 bases and J by 2 bases, with 16 bases between. Germline V gives CDR1 MNHEY, CDR2 SMNVEV (reference sequence). The CDR3 DNA follows: TGTGCCAGCAGTCCCAGCAGACTGATCACCTACGAGCAGTACTTC. Translation: CASSPSRLITYEQYF.

At least ten counts were recorded for this clonotype. The CDR3 loop reads CASRSGALGNQPQHF. In DNA form, the CDR3 reads TGTGCCAGCAGGTCGGGGGCCCTGGGCAATCAGCCCCAGCATTTT. The chain combines TRBV27 with TRBJ1-5; possibly TRBD1 for D (6 bases). Germline V gene data show CDR1 as MNHEY and CDR2 as SMNVEV (reference sequence). This CDR3 spans 15 amino acids. V lost 6 bases and J lost 2, with 14 bases in between.

The sample holds a few counts of this clonotype. V and J are TRBV7-2 and TRBJ2-1, with 7 bases that match TRBD1. The CDR3 totals 15 residues. Germline V CDR1 and CDR2: SGHTA, FQGNSA. The trim removed 3 bases at V and 6 bases at J, leaving 8 bases unmatched. CDR3: CASSLGQWMSNEQFF. CDR3 DNA: TGTGCCAGCAGCTTGGGACAGTGGATGTCCAATGAGCAGTTCTTC.

This clonotype appeared once. A far larger clone is one base from this, pointing to a likely read error. The chain uses TRBV2 and TRBJ2-3; D gene unclear. TRBJ2-1 matches the DNA end more closely, so the J call is doubtful. The germline V gene encodes CDR1 SNHLY and CDR2 FYNNEI. This CDR3 comprises 15 residues. The CDR3 sequence: CASSITVGSYSEQFF. The DNA for the CDR3 is TGTGCCAGCAGTATTACGGTTGGCTCCTACAGTGAGCAGTTCTTC.

Many counts were recorded for this clonotype. V is TRBV12-3 or TRBV12-4 and J is TRBJ2-7; D not resolved. V lost 5 bases and J 2 bases, leaving 7 bases between the germline ends. This CDR3 spans 12 amino acids. CDR3 sequence (DNA): TGTGCCAGCAGTGTAGACCCCTACGAGCAGTACTTC. Residues: CASSVDPYEQYF.

This clonotype was picked up a small number of times. The CDR3, as DNA: TGTGCCAGCTCCCCCCGCCTCGGCGAACTGTTTTTT. It codes for CASSPRLGELFF. This rearrangement joins TRBV18 to TRBJ1-4, with D hard to call. This CDR3 comprises 12 residues. The V gene's germline CDR1 is KGHSH and CDR2 LQKENI. Trimming left V 6 bases short and J 12 bases short, with 14 bases between.

This clonotype has a count of ten or more. The CDR3 DNA sequence: TGTGCCAGCAGAGTAGGACCTGAAGCTTTCTTT. Translation gives CASRVGPEAFF. The rearrangement uses TRBV5-4 and TRBJ1-1; D gene unclear. Trimming took off 5 bases at V and 6 bases at J, with 8 bases between the two ends. CDR3 length equals 11 residues. Germline assignment: CDR1 SGHNT and CDR2 YYREEE (reference sequence). The full variable domain, its missing parts supplied by reference TRBV5-4 and TRBJ1-1, is ETGVTQSPTHLIKTRGQQVTLRCSSQSGHNTVSWYQQALGQGPQFIFQYYREEENGRGNFPPRFSGLQFPNYSSELNVNALELDDSALYLCASRVGPEAFFGQGTRLTVV.

This clonotype was seen many times. This sequence joins TRBV10-1 and TRBJ1-1; tentative D call: TRBD1 (5 bases). V lost 0 bases to trimming and J lost 5 bases, with 13 bases between them. The CDR3 covers 15 residues. CDR1 and CDR2 (germline): WNHNN, SYGVQD (reference sequence). Here the CDR3 reads CASSESWDKGTEAFF. CDR3 bases: TGCGCCAGCAGTGAGTCATGGGATAAGGGGACTGAAGCTTTCTTT.

This clonotype has ten or more counts. The chain recombines TRBV12-3 or TRBV12-4 with TRBJ2-5; 10 nucleotides line up with TRBD1. Trimming removed 6 bases from V and 5 bases from J; junction bases left unmatched: 12. The length of the CDR3 is 16 residues. CDR3 loop: CASRTQSGQGLETQYF. The CDR3 DNA is TGTGCCAGCAGAACGCAGTCGGGACAGGGGCTGGAGACCCAGTACTTC.